This passage covers 25 T cell receptor beta chains from one sample sequenced in a study of T cell changes during pregnancy in multiple sclerosis. The data were produced by immunoSEQ multiplex PCR, yet TCRdb's version contains in-frame clones alone and is incomplete. The table shows about 79,000 clones, with 85% to 95% occurring only once. The sequences come from peripheral blood, collected in the second trimester of pregnancy. These TCRs come from a female donor in good health, enrolled as a control in a pregnancy study.

J is TRBJ2-2 and V is TRBV7-3; D not resolved. The CDR3 runs 13 residues. V lost 5 bases and J 7 bases, leaving 11 bases between the germline ends. CDR1 is SGHTA, CDR2 FQGTGA, per germline. CDR3 DNA sequence: TGTGCCAGCAGCCCCTTCCCTCGCGGGGAGCTGTTTTTT. This sequence encodes CASSPFPRGELFF. The full variable domain, its missing parts supplied by reference TRBV7-3 and TRBJ2-2, is GAGVSQTPSNKVTEKGKYVELRCDPISGHTALYWYRQSLGQGPEFLIYFQGTGAADDSGLPNDRFFAVRPEGSVSTLKIQRTERGDSAVYLCASSPFPRGELFFGEGSRLTVL.

V is TRBV5-1 and J is TRBJ2-2; D remains unclear. Between the trimmed V and J ends, which lost 0 bases and 2 bases, there was a span of 11 bases. Germline V CDR1 and CDR2: SGHRS, YFSETQ. CDR3 length equals 16 residues. CDR3 sequence: CASSLGSSLNTGELFF. The DNA of the CDR3 is TGCGCCAGCAGCTTGGGTAGTTCCCTTAACACCGGGGAGCTGTTTTTT.

The rearrangement uses TRBV30 and TRBJ1-2; D unresolved. CDR1 and CDR2 (germline): GTSNPN, SVGIG (reference sequence). V was shortened by 5 bases and J by 8 bases, with 12 bases between the two germline ends. There are 11 residues in the CDR3. Here the CDR3 reads CAWGILEGYTF. The CDR3 nucleotides are TGTGCCTGGGGTATACTGGAGGGCTACACCTTC. The entire variable domain, with the rest obtained from reference TRBV30 and TRBJ1-2, is as follows: SQTIHQWPATLVQPVGSPLSLECTVEGTSNPNLYWYRQAAGRGLQLLFYSVGIGQISSEVPQNLSASRPQDRQFILSSKKLLLSDSGFYLCAWGILEGYTFGSGTRLTVV.

V and J are TRBV2 and TRBJ1-2; possible D gene TRBD1, 6 bases. The CDR3 has 11 amino acids. The germline V and J ends were trimmed by 8 bases and 9 bases, with 13 bases remaining between them. The germline CDR1 and CDR2 sequences are SNHLY and FYNNEI. The CDR3 coding sequence is TGTGCCAGCCCGCAGGGGTTGAGCTACACCTTC. Translation gives CASPQGLSYTF.

The chain carries TRBV7-9 and TRBJ1-4; D ambiguous. Trimming stripped 1 base from V and 4 bases from J, with 10 bases between. The CDR3 loop spans 15 amino acids. CDR1 is SEHNR and CDR2 is FQNEAQ in the germline V gene (reference sequence). The CDR3 sequence: CASSLDLGDNEKLFF. The CDR3 region has the DNA TGTGCCAGCAGCTTAGATCTGGGAGATAATGAAAAACTGTTTTTT.

The chain recombines TRBV19 with TRBJ2-7; D is possibly TRBD2 (7 bases). The germline CDR1 and CDR2 sequences are LNHDA and SQIVND (reference sequence). V was pared by 2 bases and J by 3 bases, with 14 bases between. There are 15 residues in the CDR3. CDR3 protein: CASSIKGGLNYEQYF. CDR3 bases: TGTGCCAGTAGTATAAAGGGGGGGCTGAACTACGAGCAGTACTTC.

This clone showed up just once. The chain joins TRBV27 to TRBJ2-4; a possible D gene is TRBD2 (6 bases). The CDR3 loop spans 14 amino acids. The germline V and J ends were trimmed by 2 bases and 13 bases, with 18 bases remaining between them. The V gene's germline CDR1 is MNHEY and CDR2 SMNVEV (reference sequence). Here the CDR3 DNA reads TGTGCCAGCAGTTTAGGGACTGTTCCCGTCCCCCAGTACTTC. Translated: CASSLGTVPVPQYF.

V is TRBV5-6 and J is TRBJ2-7; D may be TRBD1 (6 bases). CDR1 and CDR2 (germline): SGHDT, YYEEEE. This CDR3 comprises 12 residues. Trimming removed 3 bases from V and 6 bases from J, with 10 bases in between. The CDR3 region has the DNA TGTGCCAGCAGCTCATCAGGGGCCGAGCAGTACTTC. Translated, it gives CASSSSGAEQYF.

This chain uses TRBV7-9 with TRBJ1-4; possibly TRBD1 for D (5 bases). The CDR3 has 13 amino acids. Trimming shortened V by 5 bases and J by 5 bases, and 9 bases separated the two germline ends. CDR1 and CDR2 from the germline V gene are SEHNR and FQNEAQ (reference sequence). CDR3 protein: CASSLSGNEKLFF. In DNA, the CDR3 is TGTGCCAGCAGCCTTTCAGGGAATGAAAAACTGTTTTTT.

The chain couples TRBV7-9 to TRBJ1-5; a weak D match, TRBD1 (5 bases). Germline V CDR1 and CDR2: SEHNR, FQNEAQ (reference sequence). With 5 bases removed from V and 7 bases from J, the gap between germline ends came to 15 bases. The CDR3 covers 14 residues. CDR3 region: CASSILQEGQPQHF. The CDR3 region has the DNA TGTGCCAGCAGCATCTTACAGGAAGGGCAGCCCCAGCATTTT.

The chain joins TRBV9 to TRBJ2-6, with 8 bases identical to TRBD2. Germline values: CDR1 SGDLS, CDR2 YYNGEE. V shed 4 bases, J shed 0 bases, and the junction held 9 bases outside the gene matches. The CDR3 sequence is 18 residues long. The DNA for the CDR3 is TGTGCCAGCAGCATCCTTGGCGGGGGGAGCTCTGGGGCCAACGTCCTGACTTTC. This gives the protein CASSILGGGSSGANVLTF.

This rearrangement joins TRBV7-9 to TRBJ2-7; no reliable D call. CDR1 and CDR2 (germline): SEHNR, FQNEAQ (reference sequence). The CDR3 spans 15 residues. The germline V and J ends were trimmed by 1 base and 2 bases, with 12 bases remaining between them. The CDR3 DNA sequence: TGTGCCAGCAGCTTAGGGCTTCTAGAAACCTACGAGCAGTACTTC. This sequence encodes CASSLGLLETYEQYF.

The chain recombines TRBV2 with TRBJ1-4; the D is unclear. The CDR3 runs 13 residues. V dropped 7 bases and J dropped 4 bases, with 10 bases sitting between them. Per the germline V gene, CDR1 is SNHLY and CDR2 is FYNNEI. CDR3 sequence: CASTLVFNEKLFF. The CDR3 DNA sequence: TGTGCCAGCACACTGGTTTTTAATGAAAAACTGTTTTTT.

This clone was seen once. The chain is built from TRBV15 and TRBJ2-5, with 12 bases fitting TRBD2. Germline CDR1 LNHNV, CDR2 YYDKDF (reference sequence). The CDR3 loop spans 16 amino acids. After removal of 1 base from V and 4 bases from J, the junction contained 4 bases not matched to a gene. CDR3 coding DNA: TGTGCCACCAGCAGAGTACTAGCGGGGGGAGGAGAGACCCAGTACTTC. Encoded protein: CATSRVLAGGGETQYF.

J is TRBJ1-5 and V is TRBV6-5, with unresolved D. Trimming took 0 bases from V and 4 from J, leaving 10 bases between them. This CDR3 region has 15 residues. Germline V gene lookup returns CDR1 MNHEY and CDR2 SVGAGI. In DNA form, the CDR3 reads TGTGCCAGCAGTTACTCCGTTCGAGGGAATCAGCCCCAGCATTTT. Residues: CASSYSVRGNQPQHF.

The V call is TRBV9, the J call TRBJ2-1; no firm D call. The V gene's germline CDR1 is SGDLS and CDR2 YYNGEE. The CDR3 extends over 16 amino acids. The germline V and J ends were trimmed by 1 base and 0 bases, with 11 bases remaining between them. The CDR3 bases are TGTGCCAGCAGCGTATCAGGAATTAGCTCCTACAATGAGCAGTTCTTC. Its protein is CASSVSGISSYNEQFF. The whole variable domain, filled in from reference TRBV9 and TRBJ2-1, reads DSGVTQTPKHLITATGQRVTLRCSPRSGDLSVYWYQQSLDQGLQFLIQYYNGEERAKGNILERFSAQQFPDLHSELNLSSLELGDSALYFCASSVSGISSYNEQFFGPGTRLTVL.

This clone appeared once. The V gene is TRBV7-2, the J gene TRBJ2-1, with 16 nucleotides matching TRBD2. Germline lookup yields CDR1 SGHTA and CDR2 FQGNSA. CDR3 length equals 16 residues. After removal of 5 bases from V and 9 bases from J, the junction contained 7 bases not matched to a gene. CDR3 in DNA: TGTGCCAGCAGCCCGGGACTAGCGGGGGGGCCGGGTGAGCAGTTCTTC. Its translation: CASSPGLAGGPGEQFF.

V usage is TRBV4-2 and J usage is TRBJ1-1; 9 bases are a match to TRBD1. The length of the CDR3 is 14 residues. V lost 3 bases to trimming and J lost 4 bases; unmatched junction nucleotides: 3. CDR1 and CDR2 from the germline V gene are LGHNA and YNFKEQ. CDR3 sequence: CASSQGQGSTEAFF. CDR3 DNA sequence: TGTGCCAGCAGCCAGGGACAGGGATCCACTGAAGCTTTCTTT.

The CDR3 loop is CASSTGQGTEAFF. In nucleotides, the CDR3 is TGTGCCAGCTCTACGGGACAGGGCACTGAAGCTTTCTTT. V is TRBV18 and J is TRBJ1-1, with TRBD1 matching over 9 bases. The trim removed 6 bases at V and 4 bases at J, leaving 3 bases unmatched. The germline gives CDR1 KGHSH, CDR2 LQKENI. This CDR3 has 13 residues.

The chain combines TRBV4-3 with TRBJ1-2, with 7 positions matching TRBD1. V was pared by 0 bases and J by 8 bases, with 12 bases of the junction left unmatched. CDR3 length: 16 residues. Germline assignment: CDR1 LGHNA and CDR2 YSLEER. CDR3 loop: CASSQDRDSMRVGYTF. CDR3 nucleotides: TGCGCCAGCAGCCAAGATCGGGACAGTATGAGGGTGGGCTACACCTTC.

The CDR3 DNA is TGTGCCAGCAGTTTAACAGGGCATGTTTACGGGGAGCTGTTTTTT. Translated, it gives CASSLTGHVYGELFF. J is TRBJ2-2 and V is TRBV27; D may be TRBD1 (6 bases). V was trimmed by 2 bases and J by 7 bases, leaving 14 bases between them. In germline, CDR1 is MNHEY, CDR2 SMNVEV (reference sequence). The CDR3 is made up of 15 amino acids.

This rearrangement joins TRBV7-8 to TRBJ1-2, with 10 nucleotides matching TRBD1. Germline values: CDR1 SGHVS, CDR2 FQNEAQ. The CDR3 length is 17 residues. With 1 base clipped from V and 6 bases from J, the junction kept 11 bases outside the gene matches. The CDR3 loop is CASSLGQGALFNHGYTF. The CDR3 DNA sequence: TGTGCCAGCAGCTTAGGACAGGGGGCGCTTTTTAATCATGGCTACACCTTC.

This chain joins TRBV5-1 and TRBJ1-1; 7 bases line up with TRBD1. V gave up 0 bases and J gave up 5 bases; unmatched junction bases: 7. The CDR3 is made up of 15 amino acids. CDR1 SGHRS and CDR2 YFSETQ come from the germline V gene. CDR3 coding DNA: TGCGCCAGCAGCTTGGTACGGCAGGGGGATACTGAAGCTTTCTTT. Translating gives CASSLVRQGDTEAFF.

The chain combines TRBV13 with TRBJ1-1; perhaps TRBD1 as D (5 bases). The V gene's germline CDR1 is PRHDT and CDR2 FYEKMQ (reference sequence). The V end lost 2 bases, the J end lost 4 bases, and 14 bases lay between the germline ends. The CDR3 consists of 15 residues. In nucleotides, the CDR3 is TGTGCCAGCAGCTTACTGGGGTACGGGGGCACTGAAGCTTTCTTT. Translating gives CASSLLGYGGTEAFF.

The CDR3 protein is CASSLVFAGEQFF. CDR3 in DNA: TGTGCCAGCAGCTTAGTTTTCGCGGGGGAGCAGTTCTTC. The J gene is TRBJ2-1, the V gene TRBV7-2; D may be TRBD2 (6 bases). The CDR3 sequence is 13 residues long. V lost 1 base to trimming and J lost 10 bases, with 11 bases between them. The V gene's germline CDR1 is SGHTA and CDR2 FQGNSA. Based on the CDR3 plus reference TRBV7-2 and TRBJ2-1, the full variable domain is GAGVSQSPSNKVTEKGKDVELRCDPISGHTALYWYRQSLGQGLEFLIYFQGNSAPDKSGLPSDRFSAERTGGSVSTLTIQRTQQEDSAVYLCASSLVFAGEQFFGPGTRLTVL.